A selection of T cell receptor beta chains follows, all from one sample in a study of blood T cell repertoires in COVID-19. Sequencing was performed with immunoSEQ multiplex PCR; in TCRdb, only in-frame clones are kept and a portion is missing. The table shows roughly 150,000 clones, with about four fifths occurring only once. Sequenced sample: peripheral blood. The receptors come from a woman older than 75 with acute or convalescent COVID-19. CDR3s include the opening cysteine and the closing phenylalanine or tryptophan. Each record gives: CDR3 DNA, CDR3 protein, V gene, clone size, J gene, D gene. D genes are given only for firm matches. Size is stated for part of the rows, as once, few or many counts, or as a class when the clone is expanded.

cdr3_nt: TGTGCCAGCAGCCAAGAAGCAGGCACTGAAGCTTTCTTT
cdr3_aa: CASSQEAGTEAFF
v_call: TRBV16
clone_size: -
j_call: TRBJ1-1
d_call: -

cdr3_nt: TGTGCCAGCAGTTTAAAGGGTCCGGGACTTTCAATATACAATGAGCAGTTCTTC
cdr3_aa: CASSLKGPGLSIYNEQFF
v_call: TRBV28
clone_size: few
j_call: TRBJ2-1
d_call: -

cdr3_nt: TGCGCCAGCAGCTTAGACAGGGGGCTTGATGACTACACCTTC
cdr3_aa: CASSLDRGLDDYTF
v_call: TRBV5-1
clone_size: -
j_call: TRBJ1-2
d_call: TRBD1

cdr3_nt: TGTGCCAGCAGTTCCGGGACTAGCACAGATACGCAGTATTTT
cdr3_aa: CASSSGTSTDTQYF
v_call: TRBV6-5
clone_size: once
j_call: TRBJ2-3
d_call: -

cdr3_nt: TGTGCCAGTAGTATAGATGGGGCAGGGGGCGACGAGCAGTACTTC
cdr3_aa: CASSIDGAGGDEQYF
v_call: TRBV19
clone_size: -
j_call: TRBJ2-7
d_call: TRBD1

cdr3_nt: TGTGCCAGCAGTCCCTCTTTGGGGCATCAGCCCCAGCATTTT
cdr3_aa: CASSPSLGHQPQHF
v_call: TRBV28
clone_size: -
j_call: TRBJ1-5
d_call: -

cdr3_nt: TGCGCCAGCAGCTTAGACAGCTCTACCGGGGAGCTGTTTTTT
cdr3_aa: CASSLDSSTGELFF
v_call: TRBV5-1
clone_size: once
j_call: TRBJ2-2
d_call: -

cdr3_nt: TGCGCCAGCAAAAAGGGGACAGGGGGCAATGAGCAGTTCTTC
cdr3_aa: CASKKGTGGNEQFF
v_call: TRBV5-1
clone_size: few
j_call: TRBJ2-1
d_call: TRBD1

cdr3_nt: TGTGCCACCAGTGACAGGGGACAGGGGGCTTCTCAGCCCCAGCATTTT
cdr3_aa: CATSDRGQGASQPQHF
v_call: TRBV24-1
clone_size: -
j_call: TRBJ1-5
d_call: TRBD1

cdr3_nt: TGTGCCAGTAGTCCCAGGGGCTCTGGGGCCAACGTCCTGACTTTC
cdr3_aa: CASSPRGSGANVLTF
v_call: TRBV19
clone_size: -
j_call: TRBJ2-6
d_call: -

cdr3_nt: TGCGCCAGCAGTCAATCGTGGAGGGGGCGGGGTGAAAAACTGTTTTTT
cdr3_aa: CASSQSWRGRGEKLFF
v_call: TRBV23-1
clone_size: once
j_call: TRBJ1-4
d_call: TRBD1

cdr3_nt: TGTGCCAGTAGGAGACAGGGGGGTTATCGTCGTGGCTACACCTTC
cdr3_aa: CASRRQGGYRRGYTF
v_call: TRBV19
clone_size: -
j_call: TRBJ1-2
d_call: TRBD1

cdr3_nt: TGTGCCAGCAGCTTGGCTCAGCGGGGGGCGGAGAATGGCTACACCTTC
cdr3_aa: CASSLAQRGAENGYTF
v_call: TRBV5-4
clone_size: -
j_call: TRBJ1-2
d_call: -

cdr3_nt: TGTGCCAGCACCCTACAAGCTAGTAGTGATGAGCAGTTCTTC
cdr3_aa: CASTLQASSDEQFF
v_call: TRBV2
clone_size: -
j_call: TRBJ2-1
d_call: -

cdr3_nt: TGTGCCAGCAGCTTGGCAGGGCAGAAGAACACTGAAGCTTTCTTT
cdr3_aa: CASSLAGQKNTEAFF
v_call: TRBV5-5
clone_size: -
j_call: TRBJ1-1
d_call: -

cdr3_nt: TGCGCCAGCAGTGAAAATCGGGGTATGACTGAAGCTTTCTTT
cdr3_aa: CASSENRGMTEAFF
v_call: TRBV10-1
clone_size: -
j_call: TRBJ1-1
d_call: -

cdr3_nt: TGTGCCAGCAGCCAACTTGCTAGCTCCAACGAGCAGTACTTC
cdr3_aa: CASSQLASSNEQYF
v_call: TRBV3-1/TRBV3-2
clone_size: -
j_call: TRBJ2-7
d_call: -

cdr3_nt: TGTGCCAGCAGCTTAGATCTGGGACTATCCTACGAGCAGTACTTC
cdr3_aa: CASSLDLGLSYEQYF
v_call: TRBV11-2
clone_size: once
j_call: TRBJ2-7
d_call: TRBD2

cdr3_nt: TGTGCCAGCAGTTACCAGGACTCGGCGACCGGGGAGCTGTTTTTT
cdr3_aa: CASSYQDSATGELFF
v_call: TRBV6-2/TRBV6-3
clone_size: -
j_call: TRBJ2-2
d_call: -

cdr3_nt: TGTGCCAGCAGGAGGACAGGAGAAGAGACCCAGTACTTC
cdr3_aa: CASRRTGEETQYF
v_call: TRBV5-6
clone_size: -
j_call: TRBJ2-5
d_call: TRBD1

cdr3_nt: TGCGCCAGCAGCTTGGAGGGGCTAATGAACACTGAAGCTTTCTTT
cdr3_aa: CASSLEGLMNTEAFF
v_call: TRBV5-1
clone_size: many
j_call: TRBJ1-1
d_call: -

cdr3_nt: TGTGCCAGCAGCTTGGGGGCGGGAGTAGCAGGGCGGGATACGCAGTATTTT
cdr3_aa: CASSLGAGVAGRDTQYF
v_call: TRBV11-2
clone_size: -
j_call: TRBJ2-3
d_call: -

cdr3_nt: TGTGCCTGGAGTGCGACTAGCTTAGGAGGGCTACGGCAGTTCTTC
cdr3_aa: CAWSATSLGGLRQFF
v_call: TRBV30
clone_size: -
j_call: TRBJ2-1
d_call: TRBD2

cdr3_nt: TGTGCCAGCAGGGGGGACTTCGCGAACACCGGGGAGCTGTTTTTT
cdr3_aa: CASRGDFANTGELFF
v_call: TRBV9
clone_size: -
j_call: TRBJ2-2
d_call: -

cdr3_nt: TGTGCCAGCAGCGCACAACATAACTATGGCTACACCTTC
cdr3_aa: CASSAQHNYGYTF
v_call: TRBV6-5
clone_size: few
j_call: TRBJ1-2
d_call: -

cdr3_nt: TGTGCCAGCAGCCATGGCGAGGGGACAGGGAACACCGGGGAGCTGTTTTTT
cdr3_aa: CASSHGEGTGNTGELFF
v_call: TRBV11-3
clone_size: -
j_call: TRBJ2-2
d_call: TRBD1

cdr3_nt: TGCGCCAGCAGTGAGTCTAGGGGGGGAGGTGTAGCTTTCTTT
cdr3_aa: CASSESRGGGVAFF
v_call: TRBV10-1
clone_size: -
j_call: TRBJ1-1
d_call: -

cdr3_nt: TGTGCCAGCTCGCTCGACCAGGCTAGCGGCTACGAGCAGTACTTC
cdr3_aa: CASSLDQASGYEQYF
v_call: TRBV18
clone_size: few
j_call: TRBJ2-7
d_call: TRBD2

cdr3_nt: TGTGCCAGCAGCCGCCCGGGAAGCTCCTATAATTCACCCCTCCACTTT
cdr3_aa: CASSRPGSSYNSPLHF
v_call: TRBV4-2
clone_size: -
j_call: TRBJ1-6
d_call: -

cdr3_nt: TGTGCCAGCAGTGAGAGCCTAGCGGGACCAGAGACCCAGTACTTC
cdr3_aa: CASSESLAGPETQYF
v_call: TRBV6-1
clone_size: -
j_call: TRBJ2-5
d_call: TRBD2

cdr3_nt: TGTGCCAGCAGATTCGGGGATTCACCCCTCCACTTT
cdr3_aa: CASRFGDSPLHF
v_call: TRBV12-3/TRBV12-4
clone_size: -
j_call: TRBJ1-6
d_call: -

cdr3_nt: TGTGCCAGCAGCCCTTCCAGTCGCGAGACCCAGTACTTC
cdr3_aa: CASSPSSRETQYF
v_call: TRBV7-9
clone_size: -
j_call: TRBJ2-5
d_call: -

cdr3_nt: TGCGCCAGCAGCAAACTAGCGGGAGGGGGAAATGAGCAGTTCTTC
cdr3_aa: CASSKLAGGGNEQFF
v_call: TRBV10-2
clone_size: -
j_call: TRBJ2-1
d_call: TRBD2

cdr3_nt: TGTGCCGGCGGCACGGGACAGGGGAACACCGGGGAGCTGTTTTTT
cdr3_aa: CAGGTGQGNTGELFF
v_call: TRBV7-9
clone_size: -
j_call: TRBJ2-2
d_call: TRBD1

cdr3_nt: TGTGCCAGCAGCCAAGGGAGAAACTATGGCTACACCTTC
cdr3_aa: CASSQGRNYGYTF
v_call: TRBV11-2
clone_size: -
j_call: TRBJ1-2
d_call: -

cdr3_nt: TGTGCCAGCAGCTTGTTTCTAGCGGCGGAAGAGACCCAGTACTTC
cdr3_aa: CASSLFLAAEETQYF
v_call: TRBV5-4
clone_size: -
j_call: TRBJ2-5
d_call: TRBD2

cdr3_nt: TGTGCCAGCAGTCCGGGACAGGCCTCCTACGAGCAGTACTTC
cdr3_aa: CASSPGQASYEQYF
v_call: TRBV28
clone_size: -
j_call: TRBJ2-7
d_call: TRBD1

cdr3_nt: TGCAGCGGCGGACAGGGGGAGGGTGGCTACACCTTC
cdr3_aa: CSGGQGEGGYTF
v_call: TRBV29-1
clone_size: -
j_call: TRBJ1-2
d_call: TRBD1

cdr3_nt: TGTGCCAGCAGTACCGGGACAGGGTGGGATGAGCAGTTCTTC
cdr3_aa: CASSTGTGWDEQFF
v_call: TRBV2
clone_size: -
j_call: TRBJ2-1
d_call: TRBD1

cdr3_nt: TGTGCCAGCAGTCCACAGTCCTATGGCTACACCTTC
cdr3_aa: CASSPQSYGYTF
v_call: TRBV2
clone_size: -
j_call: TRBJ1-2
d_call: -

cdr3_nt: TGTGCCAGCAGCGCCATCGGACTAGCGGGCAAGGAGCAGTACTTC
cdr3_aa: CASSAIGLAGKEQYF
v_call: TRBV5-6
clone_size: -
j_call: TRBJ2-7
d_call: TRBD2

cdr3_nt: TGTGCCATCAGTGATAGACAGGGGAAGGCGCCCCTCCACTTT
cdr3_aa: CAISDRQGKAPLHF
v_call: TRBV10-3
clone_size: few
j_call: TRBJ1-6
d_call: TRBD1

cdr3_nt: TGTGCCAGCAGCACGGACGCGGGAAATGAGCAGTTCTTC
cdr3_aa: CASSTDAGNEQFF
v_call: TRBV12-3/TRBV12-4
clone_size: -
j_call: TRBJ2-1
d_call: -

cdr3_nt: TGTGCCAGCAGTGGTCTAGCGGGAGGTGGCGAGCAGTACTTC
cdr3_aa: CASSGLAGGGEQYF
v_call: TRBV21-1
clone_size: -
j_call: TRBJ2-7
d_call: -

cdr3_nt: TGTGCCAGCTCACCACCAACTAGGAGGGGGGGAGATACGCAGTATTTT
cdr3_aa: CASSPPTRRGGDTQYF
v_call: TRBV18
clone_size: few
j_call: TRBJ2-3
d_call: -

cdr3_nt: TGTGCCAGCAGTTTACCGCGGGAGGGTTACAATGAGCAGTTCTTC
cdr3_aa: CASSLPREGYNEQFF
v_call: TRBV28
clone_size: -
j_call: TRBJ2-1
d_call: TRBD2

cdr3_nt: TGTGCCAGCAGACCTGGGACAGGGCATTACAATGAGCAGTTCTTC
cdr3_aa: CASRPGTGHYNEQFF
v_call: TRBV7-9
clone_size: few
j_call: TRBJ2-1
d_call: TRBD1

cdr3_nt: TGTGCCAGCAGCTTGACGGGGGCGGGACAGGGGGACGATACGCAGTATTTT
cdr3_aa: CASSLTGAGQGDDTQYF
v_call: TRBV5-6
clone_size: -
j_call: TRBJ2-3
d_call: TRBD1

cdr3_nt: TGCGCCAGCAGCCCCTTAGGGGGCGGGGCTCGTGAAAAACTGTTTTTT
cdr3_aa: CASSPLGGGAREKLFF
v_call: TRBV4-1
clone_size: -
j_call: TRBJ1-4
d_call: TRBD1

cdr3_nt: TGCGCCAGCAATGGACAGGGGGTTTTTGAGCAGTTCTTC
cdr3_aa: CASNGQGVFEQFF
v_call: TRBV10-2
clone_size: -
j_call: TRBJ2-1
d_call: TRBD1

cdr3_nt: TGTGCCACCAGTGATTCGGGACAGGGGCGGGAGACCCAGTACTTC
cdr3_aa: CATSDSGQGRETQYF
v_call: TRBV24-1
clone_size: -
j_call: TRBJ2-5
d_call: TRBD1

cdr3_nt: TGTGCCAGCAGGGACTCTACCTCTGGAAACACCATATATTTT
cdr3_aa: CASRDSTSGNTIYF
v_call: TRBV28
clone_size: -
j_call: TRBJ1-3
d_call: -

cdr3_nt: TGTGCCAGCAGGGGTAGACAGGGGGGCAATTCACCCCTCCACTTT
cdr3_aa: CASRGRQGGNSPLHF
v_call: TRBV2
clone_size: -
j_call: TRBJ1-6
d_call: TRBD1

cdr3_nt: TGTGCCAGCAGTTCACAGGGTCACGAGCAGTACTTC
cdr3_aa: CASSSQGHEQYF
v_call: TRBV27
clone_size: -
j_call: TRBJ2-7
d_call: -

cdr3_nt: TGTGCCAGCAGTCGCGGACTAGCGGGCGGCACAGATACGCAGTATTTT
cdr3_aa: CASSRGLAGGTDTQYF
v_call: TRBV28
clone_size: -
j_call: TRBJ2-3
d_call: TRBD2

cdr3_nt: TGTGCCAGCTCACCAACTTTACGGCGGTCCTACAATGAGCAGTTCTTC
cdr3_aa: CASSPTLRRSYNEQFF
v_call: TRBV18
clone_size: -
j_call: TRBJ2-1
d_call: -

cdr3_nt: TGTGCCAGCACCGTTGGACAGGGAGTACGGTCACCCCTCCACTTT
cdr3_aa: CASTVGQGVRSPLHF
v_call: TRBV2
clone_size: once
j_call: TRBJ1-6
d_call: TRBD1